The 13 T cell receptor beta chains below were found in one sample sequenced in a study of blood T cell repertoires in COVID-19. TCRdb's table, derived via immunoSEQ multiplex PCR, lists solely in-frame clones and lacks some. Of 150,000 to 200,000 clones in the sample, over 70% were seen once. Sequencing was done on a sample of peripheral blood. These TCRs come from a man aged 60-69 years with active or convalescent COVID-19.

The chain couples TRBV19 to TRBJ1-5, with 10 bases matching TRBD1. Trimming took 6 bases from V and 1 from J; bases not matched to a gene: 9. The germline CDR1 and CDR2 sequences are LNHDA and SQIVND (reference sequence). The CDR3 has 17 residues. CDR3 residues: CASSSTGGSQSNQPQHF. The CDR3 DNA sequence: TGTGCCAGTAGCTCGACAGGGGGCAGTCAGAGCAATCAGCCCCAGCATTTT.

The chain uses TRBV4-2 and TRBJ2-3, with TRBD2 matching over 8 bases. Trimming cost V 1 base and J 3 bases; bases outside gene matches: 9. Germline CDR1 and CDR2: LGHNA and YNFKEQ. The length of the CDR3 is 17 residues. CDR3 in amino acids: CASSQGPAGLATDTQYF. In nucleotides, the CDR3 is TGTGCCAGCAGCCAAGGGCCGGCTGGACTAGCTACAGATACGCAGTATTTT.

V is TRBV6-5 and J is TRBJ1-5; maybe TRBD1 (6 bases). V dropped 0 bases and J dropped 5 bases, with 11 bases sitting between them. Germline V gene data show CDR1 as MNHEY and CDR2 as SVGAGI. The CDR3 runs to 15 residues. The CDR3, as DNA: TGTGCCAGCAGTTACTCGAGTACAGGGTATCAGCCCCAGCATTTT. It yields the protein CASSYSSTGYQPQHF.

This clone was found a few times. DNA of the CDR3: TGTGCCAGCAGCTTAGCGGGAGTCACCGGGGAGCTGTTTTTT. It codes for CASSLAGVTGELFF. The rearrangement uses TRBV5-4 and TRBJ2-2; 8 bases are a match to TRBD2. CDR1 and CDR2 from the germline V gene are SGHNT and YYREEE (reference sequence). The CDR3 contains 14 residues. The V gene end was trimmed by 2 bases and the J gene end by 4 bases; junction bases not matched to a gene: 1.

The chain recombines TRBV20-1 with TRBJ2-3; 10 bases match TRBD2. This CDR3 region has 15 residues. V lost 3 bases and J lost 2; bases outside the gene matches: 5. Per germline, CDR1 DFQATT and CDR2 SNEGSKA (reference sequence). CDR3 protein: CSASVGLATTDTQYF. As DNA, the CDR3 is TGCAGTGCTAGTGTGGGACTAGCGACCACAGATACGCAGTATTTT.

The CDR3 DNA sequence: TGCAGCGTTGAAATCGCGGCGGGACGAGACGAGCAGTACTTC. It encodes CSVEIAAGRDEQYF. This chain connects TRBV29-1 to TRBJ2-7, with D perhaps TRBD2 (6 bases). The V end was cut by 2 bases, the J end by 5 bases, with 16 bases between. The CDR3 contains 14 residues. Germline V gene sequence: CDR1 SQVTM, CDR2 ANQGSEA.

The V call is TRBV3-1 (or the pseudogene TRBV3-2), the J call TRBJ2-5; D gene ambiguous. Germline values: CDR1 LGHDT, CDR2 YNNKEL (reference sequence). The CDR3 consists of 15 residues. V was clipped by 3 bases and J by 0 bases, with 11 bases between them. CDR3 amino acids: CASSHRGTNQETQYF. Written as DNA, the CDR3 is TGTGCCAGCAGCCACCGTGGAACTAACCAAGAGACCCAGTACTTC.

CDR3 nucleotides: TGTGCCAGCAGTCATTCTAGCGGGAGCGAGCAGTACTTC. Amino acids: CASSHSSGSEQYF. The chain carries TRBV12-3 or TRBV12-4 and TRBJ2-7; the match to TRBD2 covers 10 bases. J lost 6 bases, V lost 5 bases, and 4 bases had no gene match. This CDR3 contains 13 residues.

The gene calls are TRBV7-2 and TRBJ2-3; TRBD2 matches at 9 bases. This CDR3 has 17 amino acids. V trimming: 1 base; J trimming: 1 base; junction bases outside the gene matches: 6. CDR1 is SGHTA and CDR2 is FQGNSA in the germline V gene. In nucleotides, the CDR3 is TGTGCCAGCAGCTTAGTGGCGGGGGGGACTGGCACAGATACGCAGTATTTT. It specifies CASSLVAGGTGTDTQYF.

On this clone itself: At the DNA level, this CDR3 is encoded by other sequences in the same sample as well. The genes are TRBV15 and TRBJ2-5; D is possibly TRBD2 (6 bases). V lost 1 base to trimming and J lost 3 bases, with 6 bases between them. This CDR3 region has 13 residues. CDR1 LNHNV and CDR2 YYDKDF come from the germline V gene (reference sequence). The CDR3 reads CATSRGLEETQYF. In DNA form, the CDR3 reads TGTGCCACCAGCAGAGGACTAGAAGAGACCCAGTACTTC.

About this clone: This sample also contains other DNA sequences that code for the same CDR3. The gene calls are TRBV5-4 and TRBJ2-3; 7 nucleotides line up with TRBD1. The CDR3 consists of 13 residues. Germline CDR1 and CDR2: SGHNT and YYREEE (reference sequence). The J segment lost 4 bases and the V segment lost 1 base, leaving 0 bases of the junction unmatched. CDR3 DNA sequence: TGTGCCAGCAGCTTGAGGGGGCCAGATACGCAGTATTTT. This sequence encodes CASSLRGPDTQYF.

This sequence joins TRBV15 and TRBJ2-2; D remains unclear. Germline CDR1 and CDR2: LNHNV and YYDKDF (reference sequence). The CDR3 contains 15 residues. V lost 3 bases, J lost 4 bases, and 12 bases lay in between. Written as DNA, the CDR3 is TGTGCCACCAGCAGGAGAGCGTACGGCACCGGGGAGCTGTTTTTT. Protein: CATSRRAYGTGELFF.

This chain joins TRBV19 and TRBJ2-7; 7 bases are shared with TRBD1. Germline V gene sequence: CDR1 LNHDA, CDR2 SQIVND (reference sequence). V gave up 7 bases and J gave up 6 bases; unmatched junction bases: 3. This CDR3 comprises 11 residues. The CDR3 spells CASKGAGEQYF. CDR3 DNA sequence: TGTGCCAGTAAGGGGGCGGGCGAGCAGTACTTC.